This T cell receptor (beta chain) stems from a study of cytomegalovirus exposure and HLA in healthy donors. Overall study: The Caucasian-associated ancestry cluster contained about four fifths of the approximately 400 genotyped donors. General study findings and limits: It has been reported that TCR beta sequences accurately predicted the HLA-A and HLA-B alleles of most subjects.

The PCR was carried out with 60 Vbeta primers and 13 Jbeta primers. Using immunoSEQ multiplex PCR, the repertoire was profiled, and TCRdb retains in-frame clones only, with some absent. There are about 96,000 clones in the sample; more than 60% occur only once, and about 7% lies in the top ten. This CDR3 region has 13 residues. The V end was cut by 0 bases, the J end by 5 bases, with 7 bases between. Germline-derived CDR1 and CDR2 are LGHNA and YNFKEQ. In its sample, this clone was seen once. Antigen unknown. The sequencing sample was made of PBMCs. The rearrangement links TRBV4-2 to TRBJ2-5; a possible D gene is TRBD2 (5 bases). The TCR sequence derives from a man aged 50 to 60 in good health and CMV-seropositive. CDR3 residues: CASSQDGIETQYF. Written as DNA, the CDR3 is TGTGCCAGCAGCCAAGACGGGATCGAGACCCAGTACTTC.